This TCR beta chain was obtained from a study of T cell responses to AZD1222 COVID-19 vaccine. Study summary: Researchers grouped second doses given at about 4 or about 12 weeks into one pool.

This clone has just one count. Its antigen is still unknown. TCRdb's table, derived via immunoSEQ multiplex PCR, lists solely in-frame clones and lacks some. The sample holds under 100,000 clones, about 88% seen once. CDR1 is WNHNN, CDR2 SYGVQD, per germline (reference sequence). This CDR3 is 13 amino acids long. V gave up 0 bases and J gave up 11 bases, with 13 bases separating them. Study-level findings and limits: Donors were mostly white British, more females; clonal diversity possibly underestimated. Spike-specific TCR breadth and depth grew following two AZD1222 doses. At 160-218 and 743-854, vaccine-associated CD4 TCRs were dominant, and they spanned spike.

The receptor comes from an adult in good health. This rearrangement joins TRBV10-1 to TRBJ1-1; D is possibly TRBD1 (5 bases). Sequences were derived from peripheral blood, sampled on day 0 of AZD1222 vaccination. CDR3: CASSESGRERAFF. The CDR3 coding sequence is TGCGCCAGCAGTGAGTCGGGGCGGGAAAGGGCTTTCTTT.